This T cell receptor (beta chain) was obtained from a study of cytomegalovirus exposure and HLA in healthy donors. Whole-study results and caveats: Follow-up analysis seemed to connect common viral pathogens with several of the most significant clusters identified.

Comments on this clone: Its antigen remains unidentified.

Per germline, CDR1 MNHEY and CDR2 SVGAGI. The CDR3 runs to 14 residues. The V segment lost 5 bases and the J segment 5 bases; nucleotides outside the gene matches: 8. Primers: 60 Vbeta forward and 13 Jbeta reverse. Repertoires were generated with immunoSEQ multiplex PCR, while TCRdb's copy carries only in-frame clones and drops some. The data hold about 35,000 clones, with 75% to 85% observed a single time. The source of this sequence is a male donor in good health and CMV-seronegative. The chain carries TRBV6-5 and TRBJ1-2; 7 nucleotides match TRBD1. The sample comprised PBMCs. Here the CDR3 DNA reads TGTGCCAGCAGTAGAATCGGGACAGCTTATGGCTACACCTTC. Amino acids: CASSRIGTAYGYTF.